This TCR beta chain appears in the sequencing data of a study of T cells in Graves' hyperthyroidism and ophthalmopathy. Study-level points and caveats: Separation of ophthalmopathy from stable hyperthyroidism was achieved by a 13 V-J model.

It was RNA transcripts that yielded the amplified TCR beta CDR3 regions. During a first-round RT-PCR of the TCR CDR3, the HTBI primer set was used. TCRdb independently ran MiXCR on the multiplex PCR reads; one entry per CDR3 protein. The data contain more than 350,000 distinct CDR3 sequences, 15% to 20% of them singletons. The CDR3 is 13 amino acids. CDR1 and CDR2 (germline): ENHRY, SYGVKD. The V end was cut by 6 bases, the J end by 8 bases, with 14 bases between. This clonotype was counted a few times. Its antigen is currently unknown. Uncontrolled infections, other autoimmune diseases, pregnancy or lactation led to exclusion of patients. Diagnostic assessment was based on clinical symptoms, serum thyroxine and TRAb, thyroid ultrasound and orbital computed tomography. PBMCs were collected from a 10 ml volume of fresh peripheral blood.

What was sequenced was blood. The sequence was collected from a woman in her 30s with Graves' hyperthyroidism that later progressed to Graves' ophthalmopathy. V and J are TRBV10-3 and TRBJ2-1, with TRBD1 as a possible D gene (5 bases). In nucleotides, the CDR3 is TGTGCCATCAGGGCTTCGGTCAGGGATGAGCAGTTCTTC. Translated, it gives CAIRASVRDEQFF.